Following are 10 T cell receptor beta chains from one sample sequenced in a study of T cell changes during pregnancy in multiple sclerosis. The repertoire was sequenced with immunoSEQ multiplex PCR; TCRdb's copy has only in-frame clones and lacks some. The data contain tens of thousands of clones, approximately 91% of them singletons. The sample was peripheral blood, taken in the second trimester of pregnancy. The receptors were sampled from a female donor in good health, enrolled as a control in a pregnancy study.

The genes are TRBV4-2 and TRBJ1-2; D call uncertain. V dropped 1 base and J dropped 0 bases, with 6 bases sitting between them. Germline values: CDR1 LGHNA, CDR2 YNFKEQ. The CDR3 covers 14 residues. As DNA, the CDR3 is TGTGCCAGCAGCCAAGTCGGGTCTAACTATGGCTACACCTTC. It is translated as CASSQVGSNYGYTF.

This clone occurred once. The chain couples TRBV19 to TRBJ2-3, with 12 bases that match TRBD2. J lost 2 bases, V lost 5 bases, and 2 bases had no gene match. This CDR3 is built from 15 residues. Per germline, CDR1 LNHDA and CDR2 SQIVND (reference sequence). The CDR3 region is CASSGLAGNTDTQYF. The CDR3, as DNA: TGTGCCAGTAGTGGACTAGCGGGGAACACAGATACGCAGTATTTT.

This clone was counted between two and nine times. The chain links TRBV30 to TRBJ1-6, with D uncertain. The V and J ends lost 6 bases and 10 bases respectively, with 16 bases between them. The CDR3 has 13 residues. The germline V gene encodes CDR1 GTSNPN and CDR2 SVGIG (reference sequence). The CDR3 protein is CACQSGEASPLHF. Written as DNA, the CDR3 is TGTGCCTGCCAGAGCGGGGAGGCCTCACCCCTCCACTTT.

The V gene is TRBV6-1, the J gene TRBJ1-3, with a tentative D call TRBD1 (6 bases). CDR3 length equals 15 residues. V was clipped by 4 bases and J by 4 bases, with 14 bases between them. Germline CDR1 and CDR2: MNHNS and SASEGT. This chain's CDR3 is CASSAPDRSGNTIYF. CDR3 sequence (DNA): TGTGCCAGCAGTGCCCCGGACAGATCCGGAAACACCATATATTTT.

CDR3 loop: CASSDLRLAGNIDTQYF. Written as DNA, the CDR3 is TGTGCCAGCAGTGACCTTCGGCTAGCCGGGAACATAGATACGCAGTATTTT. This chain joins TRBV2 and TRBJ2-3; possibly TRBD2 for D (5 bases). There are 17 residues in the CDR3. V lost 3 bases to trimming and J lost 5 bases, with 21 bases between them. From germline, CDR1 is SNHLY and CDR2 FYNNEI.

V usage is TRBV4-3 and J usage is TRBJ2-2; TRBD1 aligns across 8 bases. The CDR3 length is 16 residues. V lost 4 bases, J lost 1 base, and 5 bases stayed unmatched. Germline V CDR1 and CDR2: LGHNA, YSLEER. CDR3 sequence reads: CASSRGGTGNTGELFF. As DNA, the CDR3 is TGCGCCAGCAGCCGCGGAGGGACAGGGAACACCGGGGAGCTGTTTTTT.

The chain combines TRBV5-1 with TRBJ2-5, with D perhaps TRBD2 (6 bases). V was pared by 0 bases and J by 4 bases, with 16 bases between. Germline V CDR1 and CDR2: SGHRS, YFSETQ. This CDR3 contains 16 residues. The DNA for the CDR3 is TGCGCCAGCAGCTTGGCCGGGGGAATCGTAGGAGAGACCCAGTACTTC. Its protein product is CASSLAGGIVGETQYF.

V is TRBV6-4 and J is TRBJ1-2; TRBD1 is a possible D gene (6 bases). The CDR3 is made up of 13 amino acids. Germline V lookup: CDR1 MRHNA, CDR2 SNTAGT. V was shortened by 6 bases and J by 6 bases, with 14 bases between the two germline ends. CDR3 amino acids: CASSDPGVHGYTF. The CDR3 DNA reads TGTGCCAGCAGCGACCCAGGGGTCCATGGCTACACCTTC.

The genes are TRBV6-4 and TRBJ1-2; D ambiguous. With 2 bases removed from V and 8 bases from J, the gap between germline ends came to 12 bases. The CDR3 runs 13 residues. Germline CDR1 reads MRHNA; CDR2 reads SNTAGT. CDR3 loop: CASSDSGMQGYTF. CDR3 nucleotides: TGTGCCAGCAGTGACAGCGGGATGCAAGGCTACACCTTC.

This clone appeared a few times. This chain joins TRBV4-2 and TRBJ2-3, with D perhaps matching TRBD2 (6 bases). CDR3 length: 16 amino acids. V was pared by 5 bases and J by 6 bases, with 21 bases between. From germline, CDR1 is LGHNA and CDR2 YNFKEQ. CDR3 residues: CASSTEGTGLRDTQYF. CDR3 in DNA: TGTGCCAGCAGCACGGAGGGGACTGGGCTGCGGGATACGCAGTATTTT.